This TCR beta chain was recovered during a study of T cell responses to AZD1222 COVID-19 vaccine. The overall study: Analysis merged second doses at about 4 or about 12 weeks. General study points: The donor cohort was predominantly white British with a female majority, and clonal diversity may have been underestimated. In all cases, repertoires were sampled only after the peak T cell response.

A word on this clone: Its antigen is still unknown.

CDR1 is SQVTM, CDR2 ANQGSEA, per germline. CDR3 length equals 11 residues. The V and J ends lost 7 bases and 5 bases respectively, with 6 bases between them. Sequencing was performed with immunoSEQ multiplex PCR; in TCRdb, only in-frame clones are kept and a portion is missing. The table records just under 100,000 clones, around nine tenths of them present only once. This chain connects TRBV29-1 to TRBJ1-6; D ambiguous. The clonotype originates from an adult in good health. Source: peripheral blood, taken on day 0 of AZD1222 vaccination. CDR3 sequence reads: CSATHNSPLHF. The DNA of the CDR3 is TGCAGCGCCACGCATAATTCACCCCTCCACTTT.